What follows are 20 T cell receptor beta chains derived from one specimen sequenced in a study of technical replicates of blood from several donors. Sequencing was performed with immunoSEQ multiplex PCR; in TCRdb, only in-frame clones are kept and a portion is missing. This sample has roughly 64,000 clones, with around 88% found just once. Sequenced material: PBMCs. The receptor set was obtained from a human donor in good health. Some clones in this sample may be carry-over from other donors' samples.

This chain uses TRBV4-1 with TRBJ1-1, with a weak D call TRBD1 (5 bases). This CDR3 has 15 residues. Looked up from germline, CDR1 is MGHRA and CDR2 is YSYEKL. V dropped 4 bases and J dropped 1 base, with 13 bases sitting between them. The CDR3 DNA is TGCGCCAGCAGCCGCCCACTTCAGGGGAACACTGAAGCTTTCTTT. Translated: CASSRPLQGNTEAFF.

The V and J genes are TRBV5-8 and TRBJ2-5; 7 bases match TRBD1. Germline V gives CDR1 SGHTS, CDR2 YDEGEE. V shed 0 bases and J 5 bases; nucleotides not matched to a gene: 10. The CDR3 has 16 amino acids. The CDR3 DNA sequence: TGTGCCAGCAGCTTGGGGGACAGTCCCTTTGGGGAGACCCAGTACTTC. Protein: CASSLGDSPFGETQYF.

The chain is built from TRBV13 and TRBJ1-4, with 8 bases fitting TRBD1. The CDR3 contains 18 residues. With 0 bases clipped from V and 6 bases from J, the junction kept 12 bases outside the gene matches. CDR1 is PRHDT, CDR2 FYEKMQ, per germline (reference sequence). CDR3 sequence (DNA): TGTGCCAGCAGCTTAGGTCGGCGGTGGAGGACAGGGCATGAAAAACTGTTTTTT. As protein: CASSLGRRWRTGHEKLFF.

The count of this clone is one. The chain links TRBV7-9 to TRBJ2-5; 8 nucleotides match TRBD2. The junction had 10 bases not matched to a gene; V was cut back by 5 bases and J by 5 bases. Germline assignment: CDR1 SEHNR and CDR2 FQNEAQ (reference sequence). CDR3 size: 15 residues. CDR3 DNA sequence: TGTGCCAGCAGCCCTCTAGCGGGTTCGGGGGAGACCCAGTACTTC. Translated, it gives CASSPLAGSGETQYF.

V usage is TRBV7-3 and J usage is TRBJ2-5, with a possible D match to TRBD1 (6 bases). Trimming removed 5 bases from V and 3 bases from J, with 13 bases in between. Germline V gene lookup returns CDR1 SGHTA and CDR2 FQGTGA. This CDR3 spans 14 amino acids. This CDR3 is CASSPGHSKETQYF. The CDR3 region has the DNA TGTGCCAGCAGCCCGGGACATTCTAAAGAGACCCAGTACTTC.

The V call is TRBV12-5, the J call TRBJ2-7, with D uncertain. Germline CDR1 is LGHNT and CDR2 is FRNRAP. This CDR3 has 13 amino acids. V gave up 7 bases and J gave up 7 bases, with 17 bases separating them. CDR3 amino acids: CASALLGAGEQYF. The CDR3 nucleotides read TGTGCTAGTGCCTTATTAGGAGCTGGGGAGCAGTACTTC.

This sequence joins TRBV6-5 and TRBJ2-6; no clear D. Deletions cut 6 bases from V and 4 bases from J, with 10 bases between. The CDR3 covers 14 residues. From germline, CDR1 is MNHEY and CDR2 SVGAGI. The CDR3 is CASRLSSGANVLTF. CDR3 nucleotide sequence: TGTGCCAGCAGGCTATCAAGCGGGGCCAACGTCCTGACTTTC.

V is TRBV6-5 and J is TRBJ1-3, with D uncertain. Trimming left V 2 bases short and J 0 bases short, with 5 bases between. This CDR3 comprises 14 residues. Germline V CDR1 and CDR2: MNHEY, SVGAGI. This CDR3 reads CASSYMSSGNTIYF. The CDR3 DNA sequence: TGTGCCAGCAGTTACATGAGCTCTGGAAACACCATATATTTT.

J is TRBJ2-7 and V is TRBV7-2; maybe TRBD2 (7 bases). The CDR3 runs to 15 residues. V was trimmed by 0 bases and J by 2 bases, leaving 11 bases between them. The germline V gene has CDR1 SGHTA and CDR2 FQGNSA. CDR3 sequence reads: CASSLAAGAAYEQYF. The CDR3 DNA follows: TGTGCCAGCAGCTTAGCGGCGGGGGCTGCCTACGAGCAGTACTTC.

The chain couples TRBV4-3 to TRBJ1-2; D unresolved. The germline V gene has CDR1 LGHNA and CDR2 YSLEER. The CDR3 totals 15 residues. Trimming shortened V by 0 bases and J by 6 bases, and 14 bases separated the two germline ends. CDR3 amino acids: CASSQEYSRMNGYTF. The CDR3 coding sequence is TGCGCCAGCAGCCAAGAATACAGCAGGATGAATGGCTACACCTTC.

This rearrangement joins TRBV2 to TRBJ1-2; no clear D. This CDR3 is 11 amino acids long. CDR1 SNHLY and CDR2 FYNNEI come from the germline V gene. Trimming took off 7 bases at V and 4 bases at J, with 7 bases between the two ends. Written as DNA, the CDR3 is TGTGCCAGCATGGAGAGCTATGGCTACACCTTC. Encoded protein: CASMESYGYTF.

The rearrangement links TRBV7-8 to TRBJ1-6; the D is unclear. Germline assignment: CDR1 SGHVS and CDR2 FQNEAQ. V was clipped by 1 base and J by 6 bases, with 10 bases between them. This CDR3 comprises 15 residues. CDR3 nucleotide sequence: TGTGCCAGCAGCTTAGTTCTCGGAGGTAATTCACCCCTCCACTTT. Its protein product is CASSLVLGGNSPLHF.

The chain recombines TRBV2 with TRBJ2-5, with 10 bases fitting TRBD1. The V segment lost 7 bases and the J segment 6 bases; nucleotides outside the gene matches: 11. Germline V CDR1 and CDR2: SNHLY, FYNNEI. The CDR3 runs to 15 residues. In nucleotides, the CDR3 is TGTGCCAGCACCTCGGACAGGGGGTTGGGAAAGACCCAGTACTTC. It is translated as CASTSDRGLGKTQYF.

This chain connects TRBV2 to TRBJ1-5; D perhaps matches TRBD1 (5 bases). Trimming stripped 6 bases from V and 1 base from J, with 16 bases between. Germline lookup yields CDR1 SNHLY and CDR2 FYNNEI. CDR3 length equals 16 residues. CDR3 loop: CASRPGPGGSNQPQHF. The CDR3 DNA sequence: TGTGCCAGCAGACCGGGGCCCGGGGGAAGCAATCAGCCCCAGCATTTT.

The rearrangement uses TRBV9 and TRBJ2-7; weak D call: TRBD2 (7 bases). V shed 2 bases and J shed 4 bases, with 13 bases lying between them. This CDR3 comprises 14 residues. Germline values: CDR1 SGDLS, CDR2 YYNGEE. Written as DNA, the CDR3 is TGTGCCAGCAGCGTTACAGGGAGGGAGTACGAGCAGTACTTC. Translation gives CASSVTGREYEQYF.

The chain has TRBV7-2 and TRBJ1-1; D ambiguous. With 1 base removed from V and 6 bases from J, the gap between germline ends came to 12 bases. The CDR3 consists of 14 residues. Germline V gene lookup returns CDR1 SGHTA and CDR2 FQGNSA. CDR3 sequence reads: CASSLVAGRAEAFF. CDR3 nucleotides: TGTGCCAGCAGCTTAGTAGCGGGGAGAGCTGAAGCTTTCTTT.

The V and J genes are TRBV19 and TRBJ2-7, with 7 bases identical to TRBD2. This CDR3 spans 14 amino acids. From germline, CDR1 is LNHDA and CDR2 SQIVND (reference sequence). J lost 2 bases, V lost 3 bases, and 4 bases had no gene match. CDR3 loop: CASSISGGPYEQYF. In DNA form, the CDR3 reads TGTGCCAGTAGTATCTCGGGGGGACCCTACGAGCAGTACTTC.

This clone was counted only a few times. The CDR3 coding sequence is TGTGCCAGCAGCCAAGATCCACAGTCCTACAATGAGCAGTTCTTC. It codes for CASSQDPQSYNEQFF. The rearrangement joins TRBV4-2 to TRBJ2-1; D is uncertain. Germline loops: CDR1 LGHNA, CDR2 YNFKEQ. Trimming shortened V by 0 bases and J by 1 base, and 7 bases separated the two germline ends. CDR3 length: 15 residues.

The chain links TRBV4-1 to TRBJ1-2; D perhaps matches TRBD1 (5 bases). Trimming left V 0 bases short and J 4 bases short, with 18 bases between. Germline V CDR1 and CDR2: MGHRA, YSYEKL. This CDR3 spans 17 amino acids. Here the CDR3 DNA reads TGCGCCAGCAGCCAAGATAGGCAGGGCTCCTTAAGCTATGGCTACACCTTC. Translation: CASSQDRQGSLSYGYTF.

The rearrangement joins TRBV2 to TRBJ1-6; 7 positions agree with TRBD1. Trimming removed 7 bases from V and 11 bases from J; junction bases left unmatched: 11. The CDR3 loop spans 14 amino acids. CDR1 and CDR2 from the germline V gene are SNHLY and FYNNEI. The CDR3 is CASTPARGFTPLHF. The DNA for the CDR3 is TGTGCCAGCACCCCCGCCAGGGGGTTTACACCCCTCCACTTT.